This passage covers 27 T cell receptor beta chains from one sample sequenced in a study of CD8 T cells in ankylosing spondylitis. From the 5' RACE reads, TCRdb called clonotypes with MiXCR, one entry per CDR3 protein. The sample holds tens of thousands of distinct CDR3 sequences, approximately 10% seen once. The specimen was blood, either unsorted or a sorted T cell fraction (not recorded which). The receptors derive from a male donor with ankylosing spondylitis or in good health (not recorded which).

The V call is TRBV7-2, the J call TRBJ1-4; D may be TRBD1 (5 bases). The CDR3 covers 15 residues. The V gene lost 5 bases and the J gene lost 7 bases, with 17 bases spanning the gap. Germline values: CDR1 SGHTA, CDR2 FQGNSA. Here the CDR3 DNA reads TGTGCCAGCAGCCCAGACAGTCGAAGGGGTGAAAAACTGTTTTTT. The encoded protein is CASSPDSRRGEKLFF. The entire variable domain, with the rest obtained from reference TRBV7-2 and TRBJ1-4, is as follows: GAGVSQSPSNKVTEKGKDVELRCDPISGHTALYWYRQSLGQGLEFLIYFQGNSAPDKSGLPSDRFSAERTGGSVSTLTIQRTQQEDSAVYLCASSPDSRRGEKLFFGSGTQLSVL.

This clonotype was found a few times. V is TRBV6-6 and J is TRBJ2-2, with TRBD2 matching over 8 bases. Germline V gene lookup returns CDR1 MNHNY and CDR2 SVGAGI (reference sequence). This CDR3 has 17 amino acids. The V segment lost 1 base and the J segment 3 bases; nucleotides outside the gene matches: 7. The CDR3 DNA reads TGTGCCAGCAGTTACTGGCGGGGGGATAGGTACACCGGGGAGCTGTTTTTT. Translating gives CASSYWRGDRYTGELFF.

This clonotype occurred a few times. This chain connects TRBV20-1 to TRBJ1-4; the D gene is possibly TRBD1 (6 bases). CDR1 is DFQATT, CDR2 SNEGSKA, per germline (reference sequence). The CDR3 totals 19 residues. Trimming removed 5 bases from V and 0 bases from J, with 25 bases in between. The CDR3 is CSAPRFKQGRGTTNEKLFF. The CDR3 DNA reads TGCAGTGCTCCAAGGTTTAAACAGGGAAGGGGAACAACTAATGAAAAACTGTTTTTT.

This clonotype was observed a few times. The gene calls are TRBV12-3 or TRBV12-4 and TRBJ1-6, with TRBD1 identical over 7 bases. V lost 8 bases to trimming and J lost 7 bases; unmatched junction nucleotides: 8. The length of the CDR3 is 14 residues. CDR3: CASVAGQRNSPLHF. The CDR3 DNA reads as TGTGCCAGCGTCGCGGGACAGAGAAATTCACCCCTCCACTTT.

Ten or more counts support this clonotype. CDR3 region: CASSPPVGLRGGEQYF. For the CDR3, the DNA is TGTGCCAGCAGTCCGCCAGTCGGGCTCCGCGGGGGCGAGCAGTACTTC. This rearrangement joins TRBV3-1 to TRBJ2-7, with TRBD2 matching 7 bases. Per the germline V gene, CDR1 is LGHDT and CDR2 is YNNKEL (reference sequence). The CDR3 spans 16 residues. Trimming at V came to 6 bases and at J to 6 bases, leaving 17 bases not matched to a gene.

The chain recombines TRBV6-4 with TRBJ2-1, with 12 bases aligning to TRBD2. J was trimmed by 5 bases and V by 4 bases; bases with no gene match: 6. Germline-derived CDR1 and CDR2 are MRHNA and SNTAGT. The CDR3 runs to 16 residues. This CDR3 reads CASSALAGGPDNEQFF. The CDR3 DNA reads TGTGCCAGCAGTGCACTAGCGGGGGGCCCGGACAATGAGCAGTTCTTC.

At least ten counts were recorded for this clonotype. This chain links TRBV5-1 with TRBJ2-7, with TRBD2 matching over 11 bases. This CDR3 comprises 15 residues. Germline V CDR1 and CDR2: SGHRS, YFSETQ. Germline trimming cut 4 bases from V and 3 bases from J; bases unmatched to any gene: 6. CDR3 protein: CASSPQLAGDYEQYF. The CDR3 DNA sequence: TGCGCCAGCAGCCCACAACTAGCGGGAGACTACGAGCAGTACTTC.

This clonotype came up many times. The chain couples TRBV7-2 to TRBJ2-3; TRBD1 might be the D (5 bases). The germline V gene encodes CDR1 SGHTA and CDR2 FQGNSA. The V end was cut by 1 base, the J end by 2 bases, with 10 bases between. This CDR3 has 15 residues. This CDR3 reads CASSLGQQNTDTQYF. The CDR3 bases are TGTGCCAGCAGCTTAGGACAGCAAAACACAGATACGCAGTATTTT. The full variable domain, completed using reference TRBV7-2 and TRBJ2-3, is GAGVSQSPSNKVTEKGKDVELRCDPISGHTALYWYRQSLGQGLEFLIYFQGNSAPDKSGLPSDRFSAERTGGSVSTLTIQRTQQEDSAVYLCASSLGQQNTDTQYFGPGTRLTVL.

The gene calls are TRBV7-8 and TRBJ2-2; 10 bases fit TRBD1. The germline V gene has CDR1 SGHVS and CDR2 FQNEAQ. This CDR3 is 15 amino acids long. V trimming: 5 bases; J trimming: 6 bases; junction bases outside the gene matches: 6. The CDR3 coding sequence is TGTGCCAGCAGCGTTAGACAGGGGGCAGCCGGGGAGCTGTTTTTT. The encoded protein is CASSVRQGAAGELFF.

This clonotype was found many times. The CDR3 here is CSVSHTGQMNTEAFF. The CDR3 nucleotides are TGCAGCGTTTCACATACGGGACAAATGAACACTGAAGCTTTCTTT. The rearrangement links TRBV29-1 to TRBJ1-1; perhaps TRBD1 as D (6 bases). Trimming pared 5 bases from V and 0 bases from J, leaving 16 bases between. The CDR3 covers 15 residues. Germline assignment: CDR1 SQVTM and CDR2 ANQGSEA.

This clonotype appeared many times. This CDR3 reads CATKHNYEQYF. DNA of the CDR3: TGTGCCACCAAACACAACTACGAGCAGTACTTC. The V call is TRBV6-1, the J call TRBJ2-7; D uncertain. Germline V lookup: CDR1 MNHNS, CDR2 SASEGT. The V end was cut by 10 bases, the J end by 3 bases, with 10 bases between. The CDR3 has 11 amino acids.

This clonotype has just one count. This chain joins TRBV7-8 and TRBJ1-3; 9 nucleotides align to TRBD1. The CDR3 spans 16 residues. The V gene end was trimmed by 1 base and the J gene end by 2 bases; junction bases not matched to a gene: 3. CDR1 SGHVS and CDR2 FQNEAQ come from the germline V gene. CDR3 nucleotides: TGTGCCAGCAGCTTAGTTGGGGACAGGGCTGGAAACACCATATATTTT. Translating it yields CASSLVGDRAGNTIYF.

At least ten counts were recorded for this clonotype. This chain connects TRBV24-1 to TRBJ1-1; D remains unclear. Germline V gives CDR1 KGHDR, CDR2 SFDVKD. V gave up 7 bases and J gave up 2 bases, with 13 bases separating them. This CDR3 is built from 14 residues. CDR3 nucleotides: TGTGCCACCAGGGGTCCGAACCAAAACACTGAAGCTTTCTTT. The encoded protein is CATRGPNQNTEAFF.

About this clonotype: This clone may be a read error of a much larger clone one base away. V gene TRBV3-1 combines with J gene TRBJ2-1; D not certain. The CDR3 is 15 residues long. CDR1 and CDR2 from the germline V gene are LGHDT and YNNKEL (reference sequence). CDR3 protein: CVSSQEGLSYNEQFF. CDR3 nucleotide sequence: TGTGTCAGCAGCCAAGAAGGGCTCTCCTACAATGAGCAGTTCTTC.

This clonotype was recorded at least ten times. The chain links TRBV7-9 to TRBJ2-3; the D call may be TRBD1 or TRBD2 (6 bases each). The CDR3 extends over 15 amino acids. Germline V gives CDR1 SEHNR, CDR2 FQNEAQ (reference sequence). Trimming removed 5 bases from V and 1 base from J, with 13 bases in between. In DNA, the CDR3 is TGTGCCAGCAGCGGCGGGACAATTGGCACAGATACGCAGTATTTT. Protein sequence: CASSGGTIGTDTQYF. Supplemented by reference TRBV7-9 and TRBJ2-3, the full variable domain reads DTGVSQNPRHKITKRGQNVTFRCDPISEHNRLYWYRQTLGQGPEFLTYFQNEAQLEKSRLLSDRFSAERPKGSFSTLEIQRTEQGDSAMYLCASSGGTIGTDTQYFGPGTRLTVL.

This clonotype showed up many times. The CDR3 protein is CASSEYRNYGYTF. The CDR3 DNA is TGCGCCAGCAGCGAATACAGGAACTATGGCTACACCTTC. J is TRBJ1-2 and V is TRBV5-1; possibly TRBD1 for D (5 bases). CDR1 is SGHRS and CDR2 is YFSETQ in the germline V gene. The CDR3 has 13 amino acids. V was trimmed by 4 bases and J by 2 bases, leaving 9 bases between them.

The sample holds many counts of this clonotype. This CDR3 reads CASSRDTLNTEAFF. The CDR3 DNA reads as TGCGCCAGCAGCCGGGACACTCTGAACACTGAAGCTTTCTTT. The rearrangement joins TRBV5-1 to TRBJ1-1, with D possibly TRBD1 on 6 matching bases. The CDR3 contains 14 residues. The V and J ends lost 4 bases and 0 bases respectively, with 10 bases between them. From germline, CDR1 is SGHRS and CDR2 YFSETQ.

This clonotype has at least ten counts. J is TRBJ2-3 and V is TRBV20-1, with TRBD2 matching 12 bases. The V segment lost 1 base and the J segment 3 bases; nucleotides outside the gene matches: 5. Germline V gene sequence: CDR1 DFQATT, CDR2 SNEGSKA (reference sequence). The CDR3 has 16 amino acids. CDR3 DNA sequence: TGCAGTGCTAGAGGGTTGACTAGCGGGGGTACAGATACGCAGTATTTT. Translating it yields CSARGLTSGGTDTQYF.

This clonotype appeared a single time. A read error is possible here, since a much larger clone lies one base away. The chain has TRBV6-5 and TRBJ1-2; D not certain. The CDR3 consists of 15 residues. The V end lost 6 bases, the J end lost 7 bases, and 21 bases lay between the germline ends. CDR1 is MNHEY, CDR2 SVGAGI, per germline. The CDR3 nucleotides are TGTGCCAGCAGCAAAACTCCAGGACTGTTCCTTGGCTACACCTTC. It encodes CASSKTPGLFLGYTF.

The chain carries TRBV4-2 and TRBJ1-1, with D unresolved. The CDR3 length is 12 residues. Germline V lookup: CDR1 LGHNA, CDR2 YNFKEQ. V was trimmed by 0 bases and J by 8 bases, leaving 7 bases between them. The CDR3 DNA sequence: TGTGCCAGCAGCCAAGATGCGTCCGAAGCTTTCTTT. Translated, it gives CASSQDASEAFF.

This clonotype was counted only a few times. This chain links TRBV7-9 with TRBJ2-5; either TRBD1 or TRBD2 may supply D (6 bases each). Germline CDR1 and CDR2: SEHNR and FQNEAQ (reference sequence). This CDR3 comprises 15 residues. Trimming stripped 5 bases from V and 4 bases from J, with 17 bases between. The CDR3 loop reads CASSRTGAHVETQYF. CDR3 bases: TGTGCCAGCAGCCGGACGGGGGCGCACGTAGAGACCCAGTACTTC. Full variable domain (outside the CDR3, taken from reference TRBV7-9 and TRBJ2-5): DTGVSQNPRHKITKRGQNVTFRCDPISEHNRLYWYRQTLGQGPEFLTYFQNEAQLEKSRLLSDRFSAERPKGSFSTLEIQRTEQGDSAMYLCASSRTGAHVETQYFGPGTRLLVL.

This sequence joins TRBV18 and TRBJ2-5; 7 bases map to TRBD1. This CDR3 contains 16 residues. Losses at the gene ends were 8 bases for V and 2 bases for J; bases not matched to a gene: 14. Germline V gives CDR1 KGHSH, CDR2 LQKENI. The CDR3 coding sequence is TGTGCCAGCCGAAGACAGACAGGGCAGGAACAAGAGACCCAGTACTTC. Protein sequence: CASRRQTGQEQETQYF.

This clonotype has a count of ten or more. J is TRBJ2-1 and V is TRBV5-4, with D perhaps given as TRBD1 or TRBD2 (6 bases each). CDR1 is SGHNT, CDR2 YYREEE, per germline (reference sequence). Trimming took off 3 bases at V and 4 bases at J, with 14 bases between the two ends. The CDR3 extends over 15 amino acids. This CDR3 reads CASSSPTGRYNEQFF. In DNA form, the CDR3 reads TGTGCCAGCAGCTCCCCTACAGGGAGGTACAATGAGCAGTTCTTC.

Details on this clonotype: This may come from a read error, since a much larger clone is one base off. This rearrangement joins TRBV5-1 to TRBJ1-1, with a weak D call TRBD1 (5 bases). From germline, CDR1 is SGHRS and CDR2 YFSETQ. The CDR3 extends over 18 amino acids. The CDR3 sequence is CASSFSQQRGFGNTETFF. In DNA form, the CDR3 reads TGCGCCAGCAGCTTTTCCCAACAGCGGGGGTTTGGGAACACTGAAACTTTCTTT.

This clonotype was counted many times. The chain couples TRBV20-1 to TRBJ2-3; D uncertain. CDR1 and CDR2 (germline): DFQATT, SNEGSKA (reference sequence). This CDR3 has 12 amino acids. V was trimmed by 6 bases and J by 0 bases, leaving 7 bases between them. The CDR3 bases are TGCAGTGCACACGTTAGCACAGATACGCAGTATTTT. Its translation is CSAHVSTDTQYF.

This clonotype occurred many times. The chain recombines TRBV3-1 with TRBJ2-3; no definite D call. The ends were cut back, 0 bases at V and 12 bases at J, with 13 bases in the middle. The CDR3 is made up of 13 amino acids. CDR1 and CDR2 from the germline V gene are LGHDT and YNNKEL (reference sequence). The CDR3 loop is CASSQEDHGPQYF. Here the CDR3 DNA reads TGTGCCAGCAGCCAAGAGGATCATGGACCCCAGTATTTT.

The chain carries TRBV5-8 and TRBJ1-1; no definite D call. This CDR3 comprises 12 residues. Trimming stripped 2 bases from V and 2 bases from J, with 4 bases between. CDR1 and CDR2 from the germline V gene are SGHTS and YDEGEE. CDR3 sequence: CASSFLNTEAFF. The CDR3, as DNA: TGTGCCAGCAGCTTCCTTAACACTGAAGCTTTCTTT.